This paragraph covers one T cell receptor (beta chain) sequence. As yet, its antigen is unknown. Described treatment: oral pan-JAK inhibitor, 5-10 mg twice daily. Individuals with alopecia areata gave both lesional scalp punch biopsies and peripheral blood for collection. The sample originates from a study of CD8+ T cells in alopecia areata. The wider study: Among treated patients, severity was scored by affected scalp area percentage. Whole-study findings and limits: A great number of expanded lesional clones endured in scalp and blood during tofacitinib. Links between baseline CD8+ expansion and response need larger treated cohorts.

The authors extracted RNA and reverse transcribed it into cDNA as the sequencing template. Assay: immunoSEQ multiplex PCR; the TCRdb copy retains only in-frame clones and omits some. This sample has around 86,000 clones, with just over 70% found just once. The CDR3 loop spans 14 amino acids. Germline values: CDR1 SQVTM, CDR2 ANQGSEA. Losses at the gene ends were 5 bases for V and 4 bases for J; bases not matched to a gene: 7. Sequenced material: CD8+ T cells sorted from blood, taken between weeks 43 and 45, from a patient treated with tofacitinib. The source of this sequence is a human donor with alopecia areata. V is TRBV29-1 and J is TRBJ1-1, with 10 nucleotides matching TRBD1. Written as DNA, the CDR3 is TGCAGCGTTTGGGACAGGGGTGGGAGCACTGAAGCTTTCTTT. Translating it yields CSVWDRGGSTEAFF.